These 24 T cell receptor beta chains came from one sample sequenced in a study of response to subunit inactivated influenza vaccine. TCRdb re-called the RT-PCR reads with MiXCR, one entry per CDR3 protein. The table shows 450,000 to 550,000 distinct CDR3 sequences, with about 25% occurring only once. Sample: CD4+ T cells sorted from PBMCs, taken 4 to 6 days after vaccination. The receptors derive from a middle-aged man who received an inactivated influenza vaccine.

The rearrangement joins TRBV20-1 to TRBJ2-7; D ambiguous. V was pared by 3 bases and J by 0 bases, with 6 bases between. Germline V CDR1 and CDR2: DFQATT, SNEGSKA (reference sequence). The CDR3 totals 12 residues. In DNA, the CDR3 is TGCAGTGCTAGTGATGTCTCCTACGAGCAGTACTTC. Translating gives CSASDVSYEQYF.

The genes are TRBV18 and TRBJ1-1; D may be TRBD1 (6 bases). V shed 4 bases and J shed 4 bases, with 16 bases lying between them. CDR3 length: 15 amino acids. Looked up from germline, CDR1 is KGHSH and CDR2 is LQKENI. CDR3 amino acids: CASSRSQGMGTEAFF. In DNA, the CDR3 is TGTGCCAGCTCACGATCACAGGGAATGGGCACTGAAGCTTTCTTT.

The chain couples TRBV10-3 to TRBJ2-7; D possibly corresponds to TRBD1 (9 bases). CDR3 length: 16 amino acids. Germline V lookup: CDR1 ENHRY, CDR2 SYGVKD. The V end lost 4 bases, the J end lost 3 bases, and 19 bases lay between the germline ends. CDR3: CAISVSAGGQGYEQYF. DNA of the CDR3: TGTGCCATCAGTGTATCCGCGGGGGGACAGGGCTACGAGCAGTACTTC.

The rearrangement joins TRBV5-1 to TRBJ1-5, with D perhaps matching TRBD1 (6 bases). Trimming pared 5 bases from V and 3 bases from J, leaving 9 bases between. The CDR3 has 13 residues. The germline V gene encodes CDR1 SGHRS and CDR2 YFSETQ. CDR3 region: CASRRDNNQPQHF. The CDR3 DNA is TGCGCCAGCAGGCGGGACAACAATCAGCCCCAGCATTTT.

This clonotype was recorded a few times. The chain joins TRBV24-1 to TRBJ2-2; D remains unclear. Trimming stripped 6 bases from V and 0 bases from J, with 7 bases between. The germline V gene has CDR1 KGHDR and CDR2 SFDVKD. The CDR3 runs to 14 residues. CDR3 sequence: CATSLGTNTGELFF. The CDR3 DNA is TGTGCCACCAGTCTGGGCACGAACACCGGGGAGCTGTTTTTT.

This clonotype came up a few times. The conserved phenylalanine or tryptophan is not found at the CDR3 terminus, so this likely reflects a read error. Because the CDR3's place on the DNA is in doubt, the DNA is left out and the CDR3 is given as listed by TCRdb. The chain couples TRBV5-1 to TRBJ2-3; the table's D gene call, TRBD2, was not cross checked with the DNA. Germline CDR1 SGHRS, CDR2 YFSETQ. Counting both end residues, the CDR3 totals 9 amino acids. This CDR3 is CASSFRRAV.

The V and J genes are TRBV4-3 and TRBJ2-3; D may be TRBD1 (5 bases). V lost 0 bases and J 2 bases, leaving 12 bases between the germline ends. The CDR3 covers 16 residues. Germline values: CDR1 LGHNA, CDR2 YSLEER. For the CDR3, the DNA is TGCGCCAGCAGCCAAGATAGGGGCGTAAACACAGATACGCAGTATTTT. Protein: CASSQDRGVNTDTQYF.

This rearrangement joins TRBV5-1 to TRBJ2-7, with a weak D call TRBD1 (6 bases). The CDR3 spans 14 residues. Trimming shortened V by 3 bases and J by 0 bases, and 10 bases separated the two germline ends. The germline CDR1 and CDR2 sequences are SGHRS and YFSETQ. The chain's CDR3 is CASSSLDSSYEQYF. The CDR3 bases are TGCGCCAGCAGCTCCCTGGACAGCTCCTACGAGCAGTACTTC.

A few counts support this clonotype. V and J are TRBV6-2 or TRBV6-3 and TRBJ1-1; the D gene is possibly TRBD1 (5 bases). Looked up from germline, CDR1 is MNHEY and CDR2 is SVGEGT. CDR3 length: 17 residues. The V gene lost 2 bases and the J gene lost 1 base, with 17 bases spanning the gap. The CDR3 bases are TGTGCCAGCAGTTACCCGATGTACGGGGACCAGAACACTGAAGCTTTCTTT. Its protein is CASSYPMYGDQNTEAFF.

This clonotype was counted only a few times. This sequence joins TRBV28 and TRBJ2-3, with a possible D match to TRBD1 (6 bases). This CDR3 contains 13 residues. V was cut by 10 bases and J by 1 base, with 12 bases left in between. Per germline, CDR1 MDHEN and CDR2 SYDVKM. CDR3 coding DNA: TGTGCCACCAGGGGCAGCGGCACAGATACGCAGTATTTT. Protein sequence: CATRGSGTDTQYF.

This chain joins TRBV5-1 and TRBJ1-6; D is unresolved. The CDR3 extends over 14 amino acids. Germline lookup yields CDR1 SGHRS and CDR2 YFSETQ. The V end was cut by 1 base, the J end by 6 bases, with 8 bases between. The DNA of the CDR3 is TGCGCCAGCAGCTTGTTTACGGCTAATTCACCCCTCCACTTT. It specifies CASSLFTANSPLHF.

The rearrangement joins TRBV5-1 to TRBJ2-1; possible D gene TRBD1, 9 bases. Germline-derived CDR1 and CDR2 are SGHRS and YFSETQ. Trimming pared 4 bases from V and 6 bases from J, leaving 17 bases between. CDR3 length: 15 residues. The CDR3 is CASSPGGTGRNEQFF. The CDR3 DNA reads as TGCGCCAGCAGCCCGGGGGGGACAGGGCGCAATGAGCAGTTCTTC.

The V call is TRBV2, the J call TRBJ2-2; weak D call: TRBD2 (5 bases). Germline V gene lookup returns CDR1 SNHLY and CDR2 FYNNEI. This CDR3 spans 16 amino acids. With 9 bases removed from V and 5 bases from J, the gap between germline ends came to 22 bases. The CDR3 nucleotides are TGTGCCAGAACCCGCGGAGGAGAGTTGGGAACCGGGGAGCTGTTTTTT. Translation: CARTRGGELGTGELFF.

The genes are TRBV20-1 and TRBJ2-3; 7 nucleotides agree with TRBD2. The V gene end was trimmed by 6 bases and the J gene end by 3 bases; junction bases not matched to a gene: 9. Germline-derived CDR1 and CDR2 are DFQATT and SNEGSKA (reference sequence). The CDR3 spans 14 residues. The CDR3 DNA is TGCAGTGCCGACCCTGGGGGGGGAACAGATACGCAGTATTTT. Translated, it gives CSADPGGGTDTQYF.

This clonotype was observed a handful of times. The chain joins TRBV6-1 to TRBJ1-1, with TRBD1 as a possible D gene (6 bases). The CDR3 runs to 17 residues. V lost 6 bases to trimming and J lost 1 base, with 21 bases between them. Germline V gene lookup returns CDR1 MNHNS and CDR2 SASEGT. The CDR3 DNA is TGTGCCAGCAGCCCACTGGGGGGCGCGTTGCCGAACACTGAAGCTTTCTTT. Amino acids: CASSPLGGALPNTEAFF.

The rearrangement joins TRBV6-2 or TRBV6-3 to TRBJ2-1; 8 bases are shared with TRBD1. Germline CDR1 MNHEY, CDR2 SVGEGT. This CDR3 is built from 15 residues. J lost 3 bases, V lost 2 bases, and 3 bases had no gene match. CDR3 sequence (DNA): TGTGCCAGCAGTTACAGGACAGGGATCTACAATGAGCAGTTCTTC. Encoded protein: CASSYRTGIYNEQFF.

The CDR3 coding sequence is TGTGCCAGCAGCTCGGGACTAGCGGGAGGACGTACAGGGTACGAGCAGTACTTC. It yields the protein CASSSGLAGGRTGYEQYF. This chain connects TRBV11-1 to TRBJ2-7; 15 bases are shared with TRBD2. This CDR3 has 18 residues. Germline lookup yields CDR1 SGHAT and CDR2 FQDESV (reference sequence). Trimming cost V 4 bases and J 4 bases; bases outside gene matches: 11.

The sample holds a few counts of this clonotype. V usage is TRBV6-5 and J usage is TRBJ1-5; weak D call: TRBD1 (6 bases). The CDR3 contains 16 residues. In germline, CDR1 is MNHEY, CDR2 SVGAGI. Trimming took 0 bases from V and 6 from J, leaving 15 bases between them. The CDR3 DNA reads TGTGCCAGCAGTTACTCGAGGGGGGGCGAGGGTCAGCCCCAGCATTTT. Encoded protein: CASSYSRGGEGQPQHF.

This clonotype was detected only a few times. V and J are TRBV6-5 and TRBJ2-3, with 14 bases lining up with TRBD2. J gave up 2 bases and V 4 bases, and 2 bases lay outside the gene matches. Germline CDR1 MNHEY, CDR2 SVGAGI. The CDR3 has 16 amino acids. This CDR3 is CASSWGLAGATDTQYF. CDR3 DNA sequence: TGTGCCAGCAGTTGGGGACTAGCGGGGGCCACAGATACGCAGTATTTT.

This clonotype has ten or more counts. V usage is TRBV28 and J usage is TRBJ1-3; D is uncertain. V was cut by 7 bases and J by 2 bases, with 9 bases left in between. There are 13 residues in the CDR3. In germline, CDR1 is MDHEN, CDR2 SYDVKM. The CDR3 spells CASIRAAGNTIYF. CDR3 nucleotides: TGTGCCAGCATAAGGGCAGCTGGAAACACCATATATTTT.

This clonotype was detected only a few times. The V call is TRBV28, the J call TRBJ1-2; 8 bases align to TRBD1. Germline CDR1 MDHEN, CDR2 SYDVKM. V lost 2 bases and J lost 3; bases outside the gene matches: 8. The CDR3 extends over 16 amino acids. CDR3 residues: CASSLRQGAAYYGYTF. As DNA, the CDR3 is TGTGCCAGCAGTTTACGGCAGGGGGCGGCGTACTATGGCTACACCTTC.

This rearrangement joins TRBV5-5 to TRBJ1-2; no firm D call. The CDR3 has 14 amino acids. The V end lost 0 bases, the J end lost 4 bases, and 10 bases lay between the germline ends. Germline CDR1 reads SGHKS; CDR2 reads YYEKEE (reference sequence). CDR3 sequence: CASSLEVRGYGYTF. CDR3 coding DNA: TGTGCCAGCAGCTTGGAGGTCAGAGGCTATGGCTACACCTTC. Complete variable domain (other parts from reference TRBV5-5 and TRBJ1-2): DAGVTQSPTHLIKTRGQQVTLRCSPISGHKSVSWYQQVLGQGPQFIFQYYEKEERGRGNFPDRFSARQFPNYSSELNVNALLLGDSALYLCASSLEVRGYGYTFGSGTRLTVV.

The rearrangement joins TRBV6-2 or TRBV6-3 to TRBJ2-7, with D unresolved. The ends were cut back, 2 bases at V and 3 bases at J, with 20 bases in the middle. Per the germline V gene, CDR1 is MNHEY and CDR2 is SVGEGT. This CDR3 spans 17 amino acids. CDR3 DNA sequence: TGTGCCAGCAGTTACCCGAGTCGATGGAAGACACACTACGAGCAGTACTTC. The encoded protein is CASSYPSRWKTHYEQYF.

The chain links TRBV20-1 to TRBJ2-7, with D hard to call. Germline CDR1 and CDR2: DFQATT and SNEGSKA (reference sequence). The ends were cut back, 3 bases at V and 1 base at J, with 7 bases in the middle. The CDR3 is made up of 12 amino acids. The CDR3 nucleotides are TGCAGTGCTAGTGAAGGTTCCTACGAGCAGTACTTC. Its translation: CSASEGSYEQYF.